This T cell receptor (beta chain) was profiled in a study of a mutant IDH1 vaccine in newly diagnosed glioma. The wider study: Treated patients had a mean age of approximately 40 years and a 62.5% male, 37.5% female split. Study conclusions and caveats: Pseudoprogression apparently tracked independently of changes in top peripheral T cell clonotypes.

Sequencing was performed with immunoSEQ multiplex PCR; in TCRdb, only in-frame clones are kept and a portion is missing. In the table there are about 59,000 clones, 75% to 95% of which are singletons. The CDR3 has 13 amino acids. The V end lost 2 bases, the J end lost 3 bases, and 8 bases lay between the germline ends. Germline V CDR1 and CDR2: GTSNPN, SVGIG (reference sequence). Specified time point: baseline, week 1 (first vaccination visit). Indicated treatment: pre-vaccination baseline after standard-of-care therapy. Of note for this clone: Its matching antigen is unknown.

The chain carries TRBV30 and TRBJ1-5; no definite D call. Here the sequenced sample was PBMCs, taken from a glioma patient treated with radiotherapy, temozolomide or both. The sequence was obtained from a middle-aged man with glioma. The CDR3 nucleotides are TGTGCCTGGAGTAGGCAGATCAATCAGCCCCAGCATTTT. It codes for CAWSRQINQPQHF. Full variable domain (rest looked up from reference TRBV30 and TRBJ1-5): SQTIHQWPATLVQPVGSPLSLECTVEGTSNPNLYWYRQAAGRGLQLLFYSVGIGQISSEVPQNLSASRPQDRQFILSSKKLLLSDSGFYLCAWSRQINQPQHFGDGTRLSIL.